This TCR beta chain was found in a study of cytomegalovirus exposure and HLA in healthy donors. Study-level findings and limits: Solely CMV serostatus was available to characterize immune exposure.

It was with 60 Vbeta and 13 Jbeta primers that the PCR ran. This table comes from immunoSEQ multiplex PCR, and its TCRdb copy is limited to in-frame clones, with some not included. The table records 100,000 to 150,000 clones, 81% of them present only once. Remarks on this clone: What it binds is unknown.

The CDR3 consists of 12 residues. Trimming cost V 0 bases and J 6 bases, with 4 bases left between them. Germline V CDR1 and CDR2: SGHRS, YFSETQ. The chain combines TRBV5-1 with TRBJ2-1; D uncertain. This receptor was taken from a man in his late teens or twenties in good health and CMV-seropositive. Sample: PBMCs. DNA for the CDR3: TGCGCCAGCAGCTTGGAACTCAATGAGCAGTTCTTC. Translated, it gives CASSLELNEQFF.